This TCR beta chain was captured by sequencing in a study of blood T cells in healthy people across ages. Aged roughly 6 to 100, donors were systemically healthy Caucasians from Russia. CDR1 is SEHNR and CDR2 is FQNEAQ in the germline V gene (reference sequence). The CDR3 length is 15 residues. V was pared by 1 base and J by 0 bases, with 10 bases between. A second PCR, run for about 6 to 11 cycles, used a sample-barcoded 5' primer plus a J-beta primer mix. From the 5' RACE reads, TCRdb called clonotypes with MiXCR, one entry per CDR3 protein. The sample yields hundreds of thousands of distinct CDR3 sequences, about 53% seen once.

Sequenced sample: blood. This clonotype originated in a man older than 75 in good health. The chain combines TRBV7-9 with TRBJ2-7; the D gene is possibly TRBD2 (5 bases). The CDR3 nucleotides are TGTGCCAGCAGCTTAGGCGGGCGGCTCTCCTACGAGCAGTACTTC. The encoded protein is CASSLGGRLSYEQYF. Drawing the rest from reference TRBV7-9 and TRBJ2-7, the complete variable domain is DTGVSQNPRHKITKRGQNVTFRCDPISEHNRLYWYRQTLGQGPEFLTYFQNEAQLEKSRLLSDRFSAERPKGSFSTLEIQRTEQGDSAMYLCASSLGGRLSYEQYFGPGTRLTVT.